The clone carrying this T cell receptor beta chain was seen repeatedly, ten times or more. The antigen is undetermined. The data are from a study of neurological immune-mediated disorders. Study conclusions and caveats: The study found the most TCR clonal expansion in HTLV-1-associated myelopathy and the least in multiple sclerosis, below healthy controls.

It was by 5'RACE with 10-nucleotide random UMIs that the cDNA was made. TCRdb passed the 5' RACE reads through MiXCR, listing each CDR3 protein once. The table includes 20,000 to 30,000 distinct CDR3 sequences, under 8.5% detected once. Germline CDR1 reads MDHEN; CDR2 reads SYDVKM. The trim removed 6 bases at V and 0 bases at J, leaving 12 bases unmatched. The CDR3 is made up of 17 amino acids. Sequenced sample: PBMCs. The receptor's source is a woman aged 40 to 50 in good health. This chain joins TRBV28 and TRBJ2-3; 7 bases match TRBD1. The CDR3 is CASRGGLGQPSTDTQYF. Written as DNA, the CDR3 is TGTGCCAGCAGGGGCGGCCTGGGACAGCCTAGCACAGATACGCAGTATTTT.